One sample yielded the 30 T cell receptor beta chains listed below, sequenced in a study of cytomegalovirus exposure and HLA in healthy donors. 13 Jbeta primers and 60 Vbeta primers were used for the PCR. TCRdb's copy holds only in-frame clones and misses some; the assay was immunoSEQ multiplex PCR. The table shows approximately 150,000 clones, with almost 80% occurring only once. Sequenced material: PBMCs. The receptors were gathered from a man aged 18 to 35 in good health and CMV-seropositive.

The rearrangement links TRBV28 to TRBJ1-5; possibly TRBD1 for D (5 bases). V lost 5 bases, J lost 1 base, and 15 bases lay in between. The CDR3 runs 16 residues. The germline V gene encodes CDR1 MDHEN and CDR2 SYDVKM. The CDR3 coding sequence is TGTGCCAGCAGTCCCCTGTCGGGGGTGAGCAATCAGCCCCAGCATTTT. This translates into CASSPLSGVSNQPQHF.

The CDR3 sequence is CASSQGLQENYGYTF. The CDR3 DNA is TGCGCCAGCAGCCAAGGGCTACAGGAGAACTATGGCTACACCTTC. This chain links TRBV4-1 with TRBJ1-2, with D perhaps matching TRBD1 (5 bases). CDR1 MGHRA and CDR2 YSYEKL come from the germline V gene. The CDR3 runs to 15 residues. V lost 1 base, J lost 2 bases, and 11 bases lay in between.

The gene calls are TRBV4-1 and TRBJ2-5; no clear D gene. The V gene lost 1 base and the J gene lost 2 bases, with 5 bases spanning the gap. The CDR3 has 13 amino acids. Germline CDR1 is MGHRA and CDR2 is YSYEKL. CDR3 bases: TGCGCCAGCAGCCAAGGTCCGCAAGAGACCCAGTACTTC. This codes for CASSQGPQETQYF.

The V gene is TRBV10-2, the J gene TRBJ2-1; 11 bases map to TRBD2. The germline gives CDR1 WSHSY, CDR2 SAAADI. Trimming at V came to 8 bases and at J to 6 bases, leaving 6 bases not matched to a gene. This CDR3 is built from 14 residues. DNA for the CDR3: TGCGCCAGCGGTGGGCTAGCGGGAGGCAATGAGCAGTTCTTC. Translated, it gives CASGGLAGGNEQFF.

The J gene is TRBJ2-3, the V gene TRBV7-2; a weak D match, TRBD2 (8 bases). Germline-derived CDR1 and CDR2 are SGHTA and FQGNSA. This CDR3 is built from 15 residues. V lost 5 bases and J lost 1, with 13 bases in between. CDR3 loop: CASSHRGLGTDTQYF. The CDR3 DNA sequence: TGTGCCAGCAGCCACAGGGGACTAGGCACAGATACGCAGTATTTT.

This rearrangement joins TRBV27 to TRBJ2-3; D is possibly TRBD1 (6 bases). V was shortened by 5 bases and J by 4 bases, with 22 bases between the two germline ends. This CDR3 has 17 residues. CDR1 is MNHEY and CDR2 is SMNVEV in the germline V gene (reference sequence). The CDR3 DNA sequence: TGTGCCAGCAGTCTCCTACGGACAGAGGGTGTTGCAGATACGCAGTATTTT. Translation gives CASSLLRTEGVADTQYF.

A single count supports this clone. The V and J genes are TRBV11-2 and TRBJ2-4, with 12 positions matching TRBD1. Germline CDR1 is SGHAT and CDR2 is FQNNGV. This CDR3 is built from 15 residues. V trimming: 3 bases; J trimming: 9 bases; junction bases outside the gene matches: 6. The CDR3 DNA reads as TGTGCCAGCAGCTTCGCCGGGACAGGGGGCATCATTCAGTACTTC. Its translation: CASSFAGTGGIIQYF.

The rearrangement uses TRBV9 and TRBJ2-1, with TRBD1 identical over 10 bases. This CDR3 spans 15 amino acids. V gave up 3 bases and J gave up 3 bases; unmatched junction bases: 3. Looked up from germline, CDR1 is SGDLS and CDR2 is YYNGEE. The CDR3 nucleotides are TGTGCCAGCAGCGCAGACAGGGGGCACTACAATGAGCAGTTCTTC. Translation gives CASSADRGHYNEQFF.

This clone was seen only a few times. CDR3 sequence (DNA): TGTGCCAGCAGCCTGACCGGGACAGGGGGATACGAGCAGTACTTC. Its protein is CASSLTGTGGYEQYF. This chain uses TRBV7-2 with TRBJ2-7; 11 bases match TRBD1. The CDR3 is 15 residues long. The V gene's germline CDR1 is SGHTA and CDR2 FQGNSA. V shed 5 bases, J shed 4 bases, and the junction held 7 bases outside the gene matches.

The genes are TRBV10-3 and TRBJ2-2; D gene unclear. CDR1 and CDR2 (germline): ENHRY, SYGVKD. CDR3 size: 14 residues. V was pared by 1 base and J by 7 bases, with 10 bases between. CDR3 amino acids: CAISEFPFGGELFF. CDR3 nucleotide sequence: TGTGCCATCAGTGAGTTTCCGTTCGGCGGGGAGCTGTTTTTT.

This clone has just one count. The J gene is TRBJ1-2, the V gene TRBV13; D is perhaps TRBD1 (5 bases). V was pared by 5 bases and J by 4 bases, with 20 bases between. Germline lookup yields CDR1 PRHDT and CDR2 FYEKMQ (reference sequence). This CDR3 spans 16 amino acids. The CDR3 here is CASSVGTLQGPYGYTF. CDR3 DNA sequence: TGTGCCAGCAGCGTGGGGACTCTCCAGGGCCCCTATGGCTACACCTTC.

This chain joins TRBV27 and TRBJ1-1; 7 nucleotides line up with TRBD1. Per the germline V gene, CDR1 is MNHEY and CDR2 is SMNVEV (reference sequence). The length of the CDR3 is 15 residues. J gave up 0 bases and V 4 bases, and 5 bases lay outside the gene matches. The CDR3 protein is CASSSEQGLNTEAFF. CDR3 in DNA: TGTGCCAGCAGTTCGGAACAGGGGTTGAACACTGAAGCTTTCTTT.

The V call is TRBV29-1, the J call TRBJ2-1, with a weak D call TRBD2 (5 bases). The V gene lost 1 base and the J gene lost 10 bases, with 14 bases spanning the gap. Per germline, CDR1 SQVTM and CDR2 ANQGSEA. The CDR3 extends over 13 amino acids. The CDR3 sequence: CSVEAVLGFEQFF. CDR3 nucleotides: TGCAGCGTTGAAGCCGTACTAGGGTTCGAGCAGTTCTTC.

The sample holds a few counts of this clone. V is TRBV5-1 and J is TRBJ2-1; 9 bases align to TRBD2. The germline V gene encodes CDR1 SGHRS and CDR2 YFSETQ. The CDR3 loop spans 16 amino acids. Trimming cost V 0 bases and J 6 bases; bases outside gene matches: 7. CDR3 DNA sequence: TGCGCCAGCAGCTTGGCCCCTGCGGGGGGGGCCAATGAGCAGTTCTTC. It specifies CASSLAPAGGANEQFF.

The rearrangement joins TRBV7-9 to TRBJ1-4; weak D call: TRBD1 (6 bases). The germline V gene has CDR1 SEHNR and CDR2 FQNEAQ (reference sequence). The CDR3 spans 15 residues. The V gene lost 6 bases and the J gene lost 7 bases, with 18 bases spanning the gap. CDR3 protein: CASSSGGAEAEKLFF. CDR3 coding DNA: TGTGCCAGCAGTTCCGGGGGGGCAGAAGCTGAAAAACTGTTTTTT.

The chain joins TRBV30 to TRBJ1-1; a weak D match, TRBD1 (6 bases). CDR1 is GTSNPN, CDR2 SVGIG, per germline (reference sequence). The ends were cut back, 3 bases at V and 1 base at J, with 12 bases in the middle. The CDR3 loop spans 14 amino acids. CDR3 amino acids: CAWRSGAGNTEAFF. The CDR3 DNA reads as TGTGCCTGGAGATCAGGGGCCGGGAACACTGAAGCTTTCTTT.

The chain combines TRBV6-1 with TRBJ1-5; D might be TRBD1 (6 bases). Per the germline V gene, CDR1 is MNHNS and CDR2 is SASEGT. The CDR3 sequence is 15 residues long. Trimming cost V 6 bases and J 2 bases, with 14 bases left between them. CDR3 sequence reads: CASRPQGRGNQPQHF. CDR3 DNA sequence: TGTGCCAGCAGACCACAGGGTCGGGGCAATCAGCCCCAGCATTTT.

The gene calls are TRBV19 and TRBJ1-3; 8 nucleotides align to TRBD1. The CDR3 is 17 residues long. The J segment lost 0 bases and the V segment lost 1 base, leaving 5 bases of the junction unmatched. In germline, CDR1 is LNHDA, CDR2 SQIVND (reference sequence). The CDR3 here is CASSIVLGQASGNTIYF. The CDR3 coding sequence is TGTGCCAGTAGTATAGTACTGGGACAGGCCTCTGGAAACACCATATATTTT. Combining the CDR3 with reference TRBV19 and TRBJ1-3 gives the whole variable domain DGGITQSPKYLFRKEGQNVTLSCEQNLNHDAMYWYRQDPGQGLRLIYYSQIVNDFQKGDIAEGYSVSREKKESFPLTVTSAQKNPTAFYLCASSIVLGQASGNTIYFGEGSWLTVV.

This clone has just one count. As DNA, the CDR3 is TGCAGCGTTAAGGGGGACCTTGAAGCTTTCTTT. Translation: CSVKGDLEAFF. V usage is TRBV29-1 and J usage is TRBJ1-1, with TRBD1 as a possible D gene (6 bases). The CDR3 loop spans 11 amino acids. Germline-derived CDR1 and CDR2 are SQVTM and ANQGSEA. V was cut by 5 bases and J by 7 bases, with 11 bases left in between.

The J gene is TRBJ2-6, the V gene TRBV6-6; D might be TRBD2 (5 bases). The CDR3 has 14 amino acids. Trimming pared 7 bases from V and 1 base from J, leaving 8 bases between. Per the germline V gene, CDR1 is MNHNY and CDR2 is SVGAGI (reference sequence). CDR3 nucleotide sequence: TGTGCCAGCACGAGAGGGTCTGGGGCCAACGTCCTGACTTTC. Translation: CASTRGSGANVLTF.

J is TRBJ1-3 and V is TRBV30; weak D call: TRBD1 (6 bases). CDR3 length equals 16 residues. Trimming removed 5 bases at V and 0 bases at J, with 17 bases between. The germline gives CDR1 GTSNPN, CDR2 SVGIG (reference sequence). This CDR3 is CAWGQYLQASGNTIYF. The CDR3 DNA is TGTGCCTGGGGACAGTACCTCCAGGCCTCTGGAAACACCATATATTTT.

This clone was seen only once. The chain links TRBV28 to TRBJ1-1, with D possibly TRBD1 on 5 matching bases. CDR3 length equals 16 residues. The germline V gene encodes CDR1 MDHEN and CDR2 SYDVKM. The V and J ends lost 4 bases and 3 bases respectively, with 18 bases between them. CDR3 region: CASSSFRVSMDTEAFF. The CDR3 DNA reads TGTGCCAGCAGTTCCTTCAGGGTTTCGATGGACACTGAAGCTTTCTTT.

This chain links TRBV7-8 with TRBJ2-1, with D possibly matching TRBD2 (6 bases). The CDR3 runs 17 residues. Germline V gene sequence: CDR1 SGHVS, CDR2 FQNEAQ. The ends were cut back, 3 bases at V and 9 bases at J, with 24 bases in the middle. For the CDR3, the DNA is TGTGCCAGCAGCTTGCCCGAACTAGTGGGGGGAATGGTTGAGCAGTTCTTC. Translated, it gives CASSLPELVGGMVEQFF.

V gene TRBV9 combines with J gene TRBJ2-1; 8 nucleotides agree with TRBD2. Germline V gives CDR1 SGDLS, CDR2 YYNGEE. The junction had 9 bases not matched to a gene; V was cut back by 3 bases and J by 4 bases. The CDR3 sequence is 16 residues long. The CDR3 region has the DNA TGTGCCAGCAGCGCGGGACTAGTGGGGGCTTACAATGAGCAGTTCTTC. Its translation: CASSAGLVGAYNEQFF.

The chain links TRBV7-9 to TRBJ2-3, with no clear D. Trimming took 5 bases from V and 1 from J, leaving 19 bases between them. CDR1 and CDR2 from the germline V gene are SEHNR and FQNEAQ (reference sequence). The CDR3 runs to 17 residues. CDR3 region: CASSPKVLSSGTDTQYF. The CDR3 bases are TGTGCCAGCAGCCCTAAAGTCCTGTCCTCGGGCACAGATACGCAGTATTTT.

A word on this clone: Within the sample, other DNA sequences also encode this same CDR3. The chain joins TRBV18 to TRBJ1-1; D not resolved. The V end lost 2 bases, the J end lost 2 bases, and 6 bases lay between the germline ends. Looked up from germline, CDR1 is KGHSH and CDR2 is LQKENI. The CDR3 has 13 residues. The CDR3 sequence: CASSPSVNTEAFF. In DNA, the CDR3 is TGTGCCAGCTCACCATCGGTAAACACTGAAGCTTTCTTT.

The chain is built from TRBV7-9 and TRBJ1-1, with 7 bases fitting TRBD1. V gave up 7 bases and J gave up 5 bases; unmatched junction bases: 7. This CDR3 is built from 13 residues. Germline CDR1 is SEHNR and CDR2 is FQNEAQ (reference sequence). CDR3 bases: TGTGCCAGCACCCCAACAGGGGAGACTGAAGCTTTCTTT. Encoded protein: CASTPTGETEAFF.

This chain links TRBV25-1 with TRBJ2-5; 7 bases align to TRBD2. CDR1 and CDR2 from the germline V gene are MGHDK and SYGVNS. The CDR3 loop spans 16 amino acids. With 1 base clipped from V and 1 base from J, the junction kept 6 bases outside the gene matches. The CDR3 nucleotides are TGTGCCAGCAGTGAATTAGCGGGTCCAGTCCAAGAGACCCAGTACTTC. It codes for CASSELAGPVQETQYF.

V is TRBV27 and J is TRBJ2-1; TRBD1 matches 9 bases. V dropped 8 bases and J dropped 15; count of bases not matched to a gene: 11. The germline gives CDR1 MNHEY, CDR2 SMNVEV (reference sequence). This CDR3 is built from 12 residues. CDR3: CASGSSGTGRFF. The CDR3 nucleotides read TGTGCCAGCGGATCCTCCGGGACAGGGCGGTTCTTC.

This chain uses TRBV28 with TRBJ1-6; D possibly corresponds to TRBD1 (6 bases). CDR1 is MDHEN and CDR2 is SYDVKM in the germline V gene. V shed 1 base and J shed 7 bases, with 11 bases lying between them. CDR3 length equals 15 residues. The CDR3 is CASSLSDSWNSPLHF. The CDR3 DNA sequence: TGTGCCAGCAGTTTATCGGACAGCTGGAATTCACCCCTCCACTTT.